Listed here is a single T cell receptor beta chain. Assay used: immunoSEQ multiplex PCR; TCRdb lists only in-frame clones, some missing. This table has over 450,000 clones, around 90% appearing once. These data originate in a study of blood T cell repertoires in COVID-19. Germline-derived CDR1 and CDR2 are SQVTM and ANQGSEA. The CDR3 extends over 17 amino acids. V dropped 4 bases and J dropped 4; count of bases not matched to a gene: 18. The receptor was isolated from a woman between 45 and 60 years old with COVID-19, enrolled during active disease. Sequenced sample: peripheral blood. V usage is TRBV29-1 and J usage is TRBJ1-1, with 7 bases fitting TRBD1. The CDR3 is CSVGSRQGVYRGTEAFF. As DNA, the CDR3 is TGCAGCGTTGGCAGTAGGCAGGGGGTTTATAGAGGCACTGAAGCTTTCTTT.